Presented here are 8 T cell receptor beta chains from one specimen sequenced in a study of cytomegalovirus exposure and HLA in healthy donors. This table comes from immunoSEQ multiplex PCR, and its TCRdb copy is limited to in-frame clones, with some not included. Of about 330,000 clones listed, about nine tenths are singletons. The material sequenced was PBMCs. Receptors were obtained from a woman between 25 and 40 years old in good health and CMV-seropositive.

The CDR3 nucleotides are TGTGCCAGCAGCGTGTCAGGGGCGTACCTGAATTCACCCCTCCACTTT. As protein: CASSVSGAYLNSPLHF. The V gene is TRBV9, the J gene TRBJ1-6; a weak D match, TRBD1 (6 bases). The V gene's germline CDR1 is SGDLS and CDR2 YYNGEE. There are 16 residues in the CDR3. V was pared by 2 bases and J by 7 bases, with 16 bases between.

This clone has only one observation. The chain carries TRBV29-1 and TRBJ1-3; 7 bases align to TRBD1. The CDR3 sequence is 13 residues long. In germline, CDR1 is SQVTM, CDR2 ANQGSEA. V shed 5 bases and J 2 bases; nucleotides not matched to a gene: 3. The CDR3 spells CSVLGTAGNTIYF. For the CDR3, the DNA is TGCAGCGTTTTGGGGACAGCTGGAAACACCATATATTTT.

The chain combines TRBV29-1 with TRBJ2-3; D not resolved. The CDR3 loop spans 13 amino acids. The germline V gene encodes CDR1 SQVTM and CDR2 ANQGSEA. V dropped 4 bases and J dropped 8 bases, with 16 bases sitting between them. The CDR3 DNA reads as TGCAGCGTTGGGGATGCAGCCATGGGTACGCAGTATTTT. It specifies CSVGDAAMGTQYF.

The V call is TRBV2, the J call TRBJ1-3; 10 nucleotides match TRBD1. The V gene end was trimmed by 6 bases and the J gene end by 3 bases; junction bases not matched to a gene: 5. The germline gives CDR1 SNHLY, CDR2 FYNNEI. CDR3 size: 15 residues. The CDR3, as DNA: TGTGCCAGCAGGGATGACAGGGGGCTTGGAAACACCATATATTTT. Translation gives CASRDDRGLGNTIYF.

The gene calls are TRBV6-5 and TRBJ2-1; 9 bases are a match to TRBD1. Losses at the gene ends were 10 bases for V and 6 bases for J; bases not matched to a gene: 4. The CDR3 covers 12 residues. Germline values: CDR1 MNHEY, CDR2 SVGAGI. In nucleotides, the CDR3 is TGTGCCACGTACAGGGGGCCCAATGAGCAGTTCTTC. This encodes CATYRGPNEQFF.

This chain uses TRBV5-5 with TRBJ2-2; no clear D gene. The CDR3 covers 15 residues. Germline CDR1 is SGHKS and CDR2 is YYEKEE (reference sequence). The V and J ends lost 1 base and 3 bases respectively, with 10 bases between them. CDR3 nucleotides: TGTGCCAGCAGCTTGACTCTAGAGTACACCGGGGAGCTGTTTTTT. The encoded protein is CASSLTLEYTGELFF.

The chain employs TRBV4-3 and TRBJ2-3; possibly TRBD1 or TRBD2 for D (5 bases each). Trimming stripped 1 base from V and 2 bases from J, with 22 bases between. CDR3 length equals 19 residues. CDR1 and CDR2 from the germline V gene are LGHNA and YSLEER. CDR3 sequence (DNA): TGCGCCAGCAGCCAAGTATTAACGGGGACGGCTTCATCCACAGATACGCAGTATTTT. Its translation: CASSQVLTGTASSTDTQYF.

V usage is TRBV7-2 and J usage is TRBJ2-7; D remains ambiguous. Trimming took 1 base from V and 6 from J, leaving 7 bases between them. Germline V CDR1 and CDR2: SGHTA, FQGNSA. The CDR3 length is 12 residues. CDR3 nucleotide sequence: TGTGCCAGCAGCTTAGAATCTACCGAGCAGTACTTC. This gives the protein CASSLESTEQYF.